This is a list of T cell receptor beta chains from one sample in a study of T-cell reconstitution after alpha-beta-depleted transplantation in children. MiXCR was run by TCRdb on the PCR reads, yielding one entry per CDR3 protein. The repertoire has 480,000 or so distinct CDR3 sequences, approximately 10% of them found once; the top ten carry just over 2%. The sequenced sample was PBMCs, obtained before TCRalphabeta/CD19-depleted stem cell transplant. These TCRs come from a child under 10 years old with inherited bone marrow failure, due to receive a stem cell transplant. Each CDR3 is given with its conserved first and last residue. Fields, in order: CDR3 protein, V gene, J gene, clone size. Clone size is not always given. Where it is, it says once, few, many or a class for expanded clones.

CDR3 protein: CASSGELTGELFF
V gene: TRBV5-1
J gene: TRBJ2-2
clone size: many

CDR3 protein: CASSLGKGQETQYF
V gene: TRBV5-1
J gene: TRBJ2-5
clone size: NA

CDR3 protein: CASIPIEGDSHNEKLFF
V gene: TRBV7-9
J gene: TRBJ1-4
clone size: many

CDR3 protein: CSVEERGETEAFF
V gene: TRBV29-1
J gene: TRBJ1-1
clone size: many

CDR3 protein: CASIGNDRSGQPQHF
V gene: TRBV28
J gene: TRBJ1-5
clone size: many

CDR3 protein: CASSLPGLNIQYF
V gene: TRBV5-5
J gene: TRBJ2-4
clone size: NA

CDR3 protein: CSVEFPDRGRMGEQFF
V gene: TRBV29-1
J gene: TRBJ2-1
clone size: many

CDR3 protein: CASSQSGYGALTKQYF
V gene: TRBV3-1
J gene: TRBJ2-7
clone size: many

CDR3 protein: CASRWGLALNTGELFF
V gene: TRBV6-1
J gene: TRBJ2-2
clone size: many

CDR3 protein: CASTVSSGPRAPREQYF
V gene: TRBV2
J gene: TRBJ2-7
clone size: many

CDR3 protein: CASSLAQQETQYF
V gene: TRBV5-1
J gene: TRBJ2-5
clone size: many

CDR3 protein: CASRRDRGYNEQFF
V gene: TRBV2
J gene: TRBJ2-1
clone size: many

CDR3 protein: CASSQVRLAEYNEQFF
V gene: TRBV4-2
J gene: TRBJ2-1
clone size: many

CDR3 protein: CASSSVGLAGEDTQYF
V gene: TRBV7-2
J gene: TRBJ2-3
clone size: many

CDR3 protein: CASSIDGAAYSNQPQHF
V gene: TRBV19
J gene: TRBJ1-5
clone size: few

CDR3 protein: CASSYSGWNGYTF
V gene: TRBV6-5
J gene: TRBJ1-2
clone size: many

CDR3 protein: CASQRGTGAPTINDEQFF
V gene: TRBV19
J gene: TRBJ2-1
clone size: NA

CDR3 protein: CSARVFGVTGGSDTQYF
V gene: TRBV20-1
J gene: TRBJ2-3
clone size: few

CDR3 protein: CAWGEETQYF
V gene: TRBV30
J gene: TRBJ2-5
clone size: many

CDR3 protein: CASSLERAGAGYEQYF
V gene: TRBV11-2
J gene: TRBJ2-7
clone size: NA

CDR3 protein: CASSPWRGRFGNTIYF
V gene: TRBV18
J gene: TRBJ1-3
clone size: many

CDR3 protein: CASSLVFGRGQETQYF
V gene: TRBV5-1
J gene: TRBJ2-5
clone size: NA

CDR3 protein: CATNNPRPSGANVLTF
V gene: TRBV6-2/TRBV6-3
J gene: TRBJ2-6
clone size: few

CDR3 protein: CASSVETGTGEETQYF
V gene: TRBV25-1
J gene: TRBJ2-5
clone size: many

CDR3 protein: CSASAQLFRYTF
V gene: TRBV20-1
J gene: TRBJ1-2
clone size: many

CDR3 protein: CASSAGPRKQPQHF
V gene: TRBV2
J gene: TRBJ1-5
clone size: many

CDR3 protein: CSASPSGSAGWTQYF
V gene: TRBV20-1
J gene: TRBJ2-5
clone size: many

CDR3 protein: CASSRRPRLMDTQYF
V gene: TRBV4-3
J gene: TRBJ2-3
clone size: many

CDR3 protein: CASRAGLAGDNEQFF
V gene: TRBV5-1
J gene: TRBJ2-1
clone size: many

CDR3 protein: CASSQALGAGAAETQYF
V gene: TRBV4-1
J gene: TRBJ2-5
clone size: many

CDR3 protein: CATSDARGALGDTQYF
V gene: TRBV24-1
J gene: TRBJ2-3
clone size: many

CDR3 protein: CSAGGRANTGELFF
V gene: TRBV20-1
J gene: TRBJ2-2
clone size: NA

CDR3 protein: CSARVGSGETQYF
V gene: TRBV20-1
J gene: TRBJ2-5
clone size: NA

CDR3 protein: CASSVGLAGGTYEQYF
V gene: TRBV9
J gene: TRBJ2-7
clone size: NA

CDR3 protein: CASSQDSFEKTQYF
V gene: TRBV4-3
J gene: TRBJ2-5
clone size: NA

CDR3 protein: CASSQEPLQGPSSYEQYF
V gene: TRBV4-3
J gene: TRBJ2-7
clone size: many

CDR3 protein: CASSPAGTGYQETQYF
V gene: TRBV12-3/TRBV12-4
J gene: TRBJ2-5
clone size: many

CDR3 protein: CSVVWGQGGYTF
V gene: TRBV29-1
J gene: TRBJ1-2
clone size: many

CDR3 protein: CACSLGSGRRGELFF
V gene: TRBV12-3/TRBV12-4
J gene: TRBJ2-2
clone size: NA

CDR3 protein: CASTRRVRSYEQYF
V gene: TRBV14
J gene: TRBJ2-7
clone size: many

CDR3 protein: CASSRLVNEQFF
V gene: TRBV12-3/TRBV12-4
J gene: TRBJ2-1
clone size: NA

CDR3 protein: CASSQVRDSSYEQYF
V gene: TRBV4-3
J gene: TRBJ2-7
clone size: many

CDR3 protein: CASSLARPGGLEETQYF
V gene: TRBV5-1
J gene: TRBJ2-5
clone size: many

CDR3 protein: CASSLEYAGGPGDTQYF
V gene: TRBV5-1
J gene: TRBJ2-3
clone size: many

CDR3 protein: CASSPGGWDTGELFF
V gene: TRBV5-4
J gene: TRBJ2-2
clone size: many

CDR3 protein: CASSRLGGNMNTEAFF
V gene: TRBV12-3/TRBV12-4
J gene: TRBJ1-1
clone size: many

CDR3 protein: CATSRTPGTSSTGELFF
V gene: TRBV15
J gene: TRBJ2-2
clone size: NA

CDR3 protein: CASSAGGNEQFF
V gene: TRBV7-9
J gene: TRBJ2-1
clone size: many

CDR3 protein: CASSAIRGSEQYF
V gene: TRBV6-6
J gene: TRBJ2-7
clone size: many

CDR3 protein: CSVFSGNGYTF
V gene: TRBV29-1
J gene: TRBJ1-2
clone size: few

CDR3 protein: CASSLSTGAYNEQFF
V gene: TRBV5-6
J gene: TRBJ2-1
clone size: once

CDR3 protein: CASSPPPGLAAYEQYF
V gene: TRBV6-1
J gene: TRBJ2-7
clone size: few

CDR3 protein: CSARVFAGTGNLDTQYF
V gene: TRBV20-1
J gene: TRBJ2-3
clone size: many